Detailed here is one T cell receptor beta chain. The data were taken from a study of shared clonotypes between healthy human individuals. Study-wide context: The people who gave samples were a couple of women and three men aged 18 to 49.

Some clones are missing from TCRdb's copy, which holds only in-frame ones; the method was immunoSEQ multiplex PCR. This sample has roughly 2.5 million clones, with 90% to 95% found just once. Sequenced material: naive CD4+ T cells sorted from blood. As for subset: CD45RA+ positively selected. This TCR was recovered from a man younger than 30 in good health.

The CDR3 region is CASSPLGRQSNQPQHF. The CDR3 DNA reads TGTGCCAGCAGCCCACTGGGGAGGCAGAGCAATCAGCCCCAGCATTTT. V usage is TRBV27 and J usage is TRBJ1-5, with D unresolved. The CDR3 sequence is 16 residues long. Trimming pared 6 bases from V and 1 base from J, leaving 16 bases between. Germline-derived CDR1 and CDR2 are MNHEY and SMNVEV (reference sequence).